This entry describes one TCR beta chain. In its sample, this clonotype was seen a few times. Its antigen remains undetermined. No much larger clonotype is one base removed from it; base qualities were not supplied. The CDR3 runs 13 amino acids, cysteine and phenylalanine included. The kept DNA is CDR3 alone, 39 bases in frame from the first base. V is reduced by 3 bases and J by 8 bases, leaving a spacing of 13 bases between them. The sample originates from a study of identical twins (dated by TCRdb to the mid-2010s). General notes on the study: TCR alpha and beta repertoires from monozygotic twins, unrelated adults of various ages and cord blood were deep-sequenced to test whether fetal clonotypes persist. To rule out contamination, the twin experiments were replicated at different times with different library preparation protocols.

Paper-wide results and their limitations: In beta out-of-frame sequences, excess twin sharing was weaker, because having fewer shared sequences lowered the signal-to-noise ratio. Zero-insertion analyses could be partly confounded by invariant T cells such as MAIT and iNKT, though diverse VJ usage argued against such confounding for most clonotypes. Compared with coincidental sharing between unrelated individuals, an excess of low generation-probability sequences was observed among out-of-frame TCR alpha sequences shared between twins. Abundant cord blood beta clonotypes had fewer insertions, young adult naive repertoires showed a similar but weaker trend, and memory repertoires showed no such trend. Recombination models systematically underestimated out-of-frame TCR alpha sharing in monozygotic twins but agreed with sharing between unrelated individuals. Because the same donors could not be followed over many years, conclusions were based on cross-sectional statistical analysis.

Only healthy Caucasian donors were included. The twin cohort consisted of three pairs of female monozygotic twins, all aged roughly 18 to 30 years. Miltenyi CD45RO+ enrichment and human naive T-cell isolation kits were used to isolate memory (CD45RO+) and naive T cells from PBMC. The library was obtained by 5' RACE. Sequencing instrument: Illumina HiSeq 2000. Template switching introduced a universal primer binding site; the final cDNA contained a unique molecular identifier, enabling accurate counting of TCR cDNA molecules. First-strand cDNA for TCR alpha and beta chains was synthesized from specific primers in the conserved constant-segment region. To control for contamination, each cDNA library was double barcoded with a SMART-Mk sample barcode plus Illumina barcodes. TruSeq adapter sequences along with Illumina sample barcodes were introduced in two successive PCR steps. The Illumina HiSeq platform was used with custom primers to sequence TCR alpha and beta cDNA libraries. The original methods were these. Unique molecular identifiers were extracted from raw reads with MiGEC, and CDR3 positions were determined with MiXCR. For each individual, recombination models were inferred using an EM algorithm with the repgenHMM and IGoR tools. The tcR package in R was used for shared clonotype analysis, with sharing normalized by the product of cloneset sizes. To study raw recombination free of thymic and clonal selection effects, out-of-frame nonproductive sequences were analyzed. The public sequencing data were trimmed at Q25 with fastp and processed into clonotypes with MiXCR by TCRdb, which kept only in-frame beta chains. Each entry is one CDR3 protein sequence, shown with its most common DNA and genes. The V and J calls were not made by the authors but by TCRdb's processing. This sample gives a few hundred thousand distinct CDR3 sequences in total; around 8.8% of them show up just once. The ten biggest clones cover approximately 2% of the sample.

A further study also used this sample, focusing on yellow fever vaccine responses in identical twins. As noted in the second study: The authors reported that the T cell response to vaccination in identical twins appeared partly convergent and partly personalized. In the study, vaccine-responding T cell clones were precisely tracked in identical twins.

The source of this sequence is a woman between 18 and 29 years old in good health. The receptor chain draws on TRBV12-3 or TRBV12-4 and TRBJ2-5; TRBD2 is a weak D gene call, 5 bases matching. Sequencing was done on a sample of memory (CD45RO+) T cells sorted from blood. Taken with the paper, the label for cell subset or site translates to: CD45RO+ enriched T cells. The nucleotides read TGTGCCAGCAGTTTGGCGGGCCTGGGAACCCAGTACTTC. It translates as CASSLAGLGTQYF.